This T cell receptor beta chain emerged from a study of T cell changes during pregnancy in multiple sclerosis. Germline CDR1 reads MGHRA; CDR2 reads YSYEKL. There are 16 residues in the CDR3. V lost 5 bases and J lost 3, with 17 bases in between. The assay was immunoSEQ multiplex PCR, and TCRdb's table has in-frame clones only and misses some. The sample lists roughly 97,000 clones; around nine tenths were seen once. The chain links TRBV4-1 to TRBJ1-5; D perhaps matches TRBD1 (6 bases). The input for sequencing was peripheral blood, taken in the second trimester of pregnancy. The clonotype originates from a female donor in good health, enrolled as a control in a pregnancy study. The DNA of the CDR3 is TGCGCCAGCAGCTACGCTCTGGACAGCTACAATCAGCCCCAGCATTTT. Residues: CASSYALDSYNQPQHF.